This T cell receptor beta chain stems from a study of T cells in Graves' hyperthyroidism and ophthalmopathy. Study-level background: Peripheral blood was taken when the disease was first diagnosed, before any treatment began.

This clonotype was picked up a small number of times. Its specificity is not known. Germline-derived CDR1 and CDR2 are SGHTA and FQGNSA. Trimming shortened V by 5 bases and J by 8 bases, and 15 bases separated the two germline ends. The CDR3 sequence is 14 residues long. Study results and caveats: Before onset, ophthalmopathy was predicted by the model a median 6.5 months earlier. Among thyroid clonotypes expanded above 0.001, most also appeared in blood.

Researchers amplified the TCR beta CDR3 regions from RNA transcripts. Using the HTBI primer set, a first-round RT-PCR was run on the TCR CDR3. TCRdb used MiXCR to reprocess the multiplex PCR reads, holding one entry per CDR3 protein. The sample carries about 760,000 distinct CDR3 sequences, around a third recorded once. In patients aged 18 to 65, hyperthyroidism was newly diagnosed, with duration under 2 months. This TCR was sampled from a woman in her thirties or forties with Graves' hyperthyroidism. What was sequenced was blood. The gene calls are TRBV7-2 and TRBJ1-4; the D gene is possibly TRBD1 (6 bases). The DNA for the CDR3 is TGTGCCAGCAGCCGCCGGGGGCTTGGGGAAAAACTGTTTTTT. It is translated as CASSRRGLGEKLFF. The complete variable domain, with remaining parts taken from reference TRBV7-2 and TRBJ1-4, reads GAGVSQSPSNKVTEKGKDVELRCDPISGHTALYWYRQSLGQGLEFLIYFQGNSAPDKSGLPSDRFSAERTGGSVSTLTIQRTQQEDSAVYLCASSRRGLGEKLFFGSGTQLSVL.